This T cell receptor (beta chain) stems from a study of blood T cell repertoires in COVID-19. The wider study: Collection of acute and convalescent COVID-19 samples took place in the United States, Italy and Spain.

The data were produced by immunoSEQ multiplex PCR, yet TCRdb's version contains in-frame clones alone and is incomplete. The table has about 200,000 clones, over 80% seen once. Germline V gene lookup returns CDR1 DFQATT and CDR2 SNEGSKA (reference sequence). The CDR3 totals 14 residues. V was clipped by 3 bases and J by 0 bases, with 8 bases between them. The chain carries TRBV20-1 and TRBJ1-4; D ambiguous. The TCR was taken from a man in his 60s with COVID-19, enrolled during active disease. The source material was peripheral blood. For the CDR3, the DNA is TGCAGTGCTAGTCGACGGGCAACTAATGAAAAACTGTTTTTT. Protein product: CSASRRATNEKLFF.